The TCR beta chain described here comes from a study of blood T cell repertoires in COVID-19. V was pared by 4 bases and J by 0 bases, with 12 bases between. The CDR3 spans 15 residues. Per the germline V gene, CDR1 is MNHEY and CDR2 is SVGEGT. In the study's own analysis: Amplified reference gene primers provided the basis for estimating nucleated cell counts. The method was immunoSEQ multiplex PCR; TCRdb's version includes in-frame clones alone and lacks a portion of them. That table furnishes V, J and clone size, whereas the DNA furnished D and trimming. The sample shows a few hundred thousand clones, approximately 90% of them seen only once.

Sequenced: peripheral blood. The sequence derives from a man in his forties or fifties with acute or convalescent COVID-19. This chain joins TRBV6-2 or TRBV6-3 and TRBJ1-2; D might be TRBD1 (6 bases). The CDR3 DNA sequence: TGTGCCAGCAGTTCCCCGGACAGAGCTAACTATGGCTACACCTTC. Translating gives CASSSPDRANYGYTF.